Shown below are 14 T cell receptor beta chains from a single sample sequenced in a study of cytomegalovirus exposure and HLA in healthy donors (dated by TCRdb to about 2017). Libraries were prepared through the immunoSEQ multiplex PCR assay. The multiplex PCR relied on a mix of 60 forward primers for TCR Vbeta segments and 13 reverse primers for TCR Jbeta segments. TCRdb provides this immuneACCESS table in a form limited to in-frame rearrangements. Some clones are lacking; in checked studies, under half of them reflect an unresolved V gene, and why the rest are absent is not known. The sample profile shows some 130,000 clones; roughly 80% of them were found once. 1% of the sample is held by the ten biggest clonotypes. Source material: PBMCs. All receptors derive from a man aged 35 to 55 in good health and CMV-seronegative.

The chain joins TRBV7-2 to TRBJ2-6; D is perhaps TRBD1 (5 bases). CDR1 and CDR2 (germline): SGHTA, FQGNSA. The CDR3 loop spans 16 amino acids. V lost 3 bases, J lost 0 bases, and 9 bases lay in between. The CDR3 bases are TGTGCCAGCAGCTTGTACAGGTTCTCTGGGGCCAACGTCCTGACTTTC. Its protein is CASSLYRFSGANVLTF. The whole variable domain, filled in from reference TRBV7-2 and TRBJ2-6, reads GAGVSQSPSNKVTEKGKDVELRCDPISGHTALYWYRQSLGQGLEFLIYFQGNSAPDKSGLPSDRFSAERTGGSVSTLTIQRTQQEDSAVYLCASSLYRFSGANVLTFGAGSRLTVL.

This rearrangement joins TRBV5-1 to TRBJ2-5; a possible D gene is TRBD2 (5 bases). The V end was cut by 4 bases, the J end by 5 bases, with 15 bases between. Looked up from germline, CDR1 is SGHRS and CDR2 is YFSETQ. The CDR3 contains 14 residues. The CDR3, as DNA: TGCGCCAGCAGCATAGGGCGGGTGACGGAGACCCAGTACTTC. This translates into CASSIGRVTETQYF. Drawing the rest from reference TRBV5-1 and TRBJ2-5, the complete variable domain is KAGVTQTPRYLIKTRGQQVTLSCSPISGHRSVSWYQQTPGQGLQFLFEYFSETQRNKGNFPGRFSGRQFSNSRSEMNVSTLELGDSALYLCASSIGRVTETQYFGPGTRLLVL.

This sequence joins TRBV7-9 and TRBJ1-2; tentatively, D is TRBD1 (6 bases). The germline gives CDR1 SEHNR, CDR2 FQNEAQ (reference sequence). CDR3 size: 12 residues. V was trimmed by 5 bases and J by 10 bases, leaving 14 bases between them. In DNA, the CDR3 is TGTGCCAGCAGCCGACCGGGACACCTCTACACCTTC. Its translation is CASSRPGHLYTF.

The chain carries TRBV6-5 and TRBJ1-2; TRBD1 agrees at 7 bases. Germline assignment: CDR1 MNHEY and CDR2 SVGAGI. V lost 0 bases to trimming and J lost 8 bases; unmatched junction nucleotides: 6. There are 14 residues in the CDR3. The CDR3 loop is CASSYSVTGYGYTF. The CDR3 DNA reads as TGTGCCAGCAGTTACTCGGTGACAGGGTACGGCTACACCTTC.

This chain links TRBV5-1 with TRBJ2-1; 8 positions agree with TRBD1. Germline CDR1 reads SGHRS; CDR2 reads YFSETQ. V gave up 4 bases and J gave up 6 bases; unmatched junction bases: 9. The CDR3 is 15 amino acids. The CDR3 protein is CASSGGQGSFNEQFF. Written as DNA, the CDR3 is TGCGCCAGCAGCGGTGGACAGGGTTCGTTCAATGAGCAGTTCTTC.

The chain carries TRBV28 and TRBJ1-5, with D hard to call. With 2 bases removed from V and 7 bases from J, the gap between germline ends came to 18 bases. Germline V gene sequence: CDR1 MDHEN, CDR2 SYDVKM. The CDR3 sequence is 16 residues long. The CDR3 bases are TGTGCCAGCAGTTTAATCGGCAGGTCGTTTGAGCAGCCCCAGCATTTT. It specifies CASSLIGRSFEQPQHF.

V and J are TRBV5-1 and TRBJ2-5; a weak D match, TRBD1 (6 bases). Trimming shortened V by 4 bases and J by 3 bases, and 10 bases separated the two germline ends. CDR1 is SGHRS, CDR2 YFSETQ, per germline. The CDR3 loop spans 13 amino acids. The DNA for the CDR3 is TGCGCCAGCAGCACCGGACAGAAAGAGACCCAGTACTTC. Protein: CASSTGQKETQYF.

The V and J genes are TRBV27 and TRBJ1-2; possible D gene TRBD1, 6 bases. The CDR3 extends over 13 amino acids. V was clipped by 4 bases and J by 5 bases, with 11 bases between them. CDR1 MNHEY and CDR2 SMNVEV come from the germline V gene (reference sequence). The CDR3 protein is CASSSLTGYGYTF. The CDR3 DNA sequence: TGTGCCAGCAGTTCCCTCACAGGGTATGGCTACACCTTC.

This chain joins TRBV5-1 and TRBJ2-5, with D unclear. The germline V and J ends were trimmed by 1 base and 1 base, with 8 bases remaining between them. CDR3 size: 14 residues. Germline V lookup: CDR1 SGHRS, CDR2 YFSETQ. CDR3 DNA sequence: TGCGCCAGCAGCTTGATCGCCAGCCAAGAGACCCAGTACTTC. Its protein product is CASSLIASQETQYF.

J is TRBJ2-7 and V is TRBV18, with 8 bases matching TRBD1. Germline V gene data show CDR1 as KGHSH and CDR2 as LQKENI. Losses at the gene ends were 3 bases for V and 5 bases for J; bases not matched to a gene: 9. The CDR3 consists of 15 residues. The CDR3: CASSPSRTGMNEQYF. CDR3 bases: TGTGCCAGCTCACCCTCCCGGACAGGGATGAACGAGCAGTACTTC.

This sequence joins TRBV11-3 and TRBJ2-2, with TRBD2 identical over 11 bases. In germline, CDR1 is SGHNT, CDR2 YENEEA. The CDR3 totals 16 residues. The V gene end was trimmed by 5 bases and the J gene end by 5 bases; junction bases not matched to a gene: 7. The DNA of the CDR3 is TGTGCCAGCAGCGTGGGACTAGCGGAGCCTACCGGGGAGCTGTTTTTT. It translates to CASSVGLAEPTGELFF.

The chain has TRBV2 and TRBJ2-2; D may be TRBD2 (5 bases). The CDR3 runs 14 residues. The germline CDR1 and CDR2 sequences are SNHLY and FYNNEI. With 2 bases removed from V and 5 bases from J, the gap between germline ends came to 9 bases. The CDR3 here is CASSETPGTGELFF. In DNA, the CDR3 is TGTGCCAGCAGTGAAACGCCGGGGACCGGGGAGCTGTTTTTT.

The gene calls are TRBV11-2 and TRBJ2-6; D gene uncertain. The CDR3 runs to 13 residues. V was pared by 11 bases and J by 2 bases, with 10 bases between. Germline values: CDR1 SGHAT, CDR2 FQNNGV. CDR3 coding DNA: TGTGCCGGCGGAGAGACTGGGGCCAACGTCCTGACTTTC. As protein: CAGGETGANVLTF.

CDR3 in amino acids: CAWRRGLGTEAFF. The DNA for the CDR3 is TGTGCCTGGAGACGAGGGTTGGGCACTGAAGCTTTCTTT. The rearrangement joins TRBV30 to TRBJ1-1; D remains ambiguous. The CDR3 is made up of 13 amino acids. Trimming took off 3 bases at V and 4 bases at J, with 12 bases between the two ends. Germline CDR1 and CDR2: GTSNPN and SVGIG (reference sequence).